Below are 32 T cell receptor beta chains sequenced from a single sample in a study of cytomegalovirus exposure and HLA in healthy donors. The primer mix had 60 Vbeta and 13 Jbeta primers. Produced via immunoSEQ multiplex PCR; TCRdb's table is partial and in-frame only. Of more than 110,000 clones in the sample, roughly 80% were seen once. The sample was PBMCs. The receptors originated from a man between 18 and 35 years old in good health and CMV-seronegative.

CDR3 protein: CASSQSSFREDSPLHF. The DNA of the CDR3 is TGTGCCAGCAGCCAGAGTTCCTTCAGGGAGGATTCACCCCTCCACTTT. This chain uses TRBV4-2 with TRBJ1-6, with D perhaps TRBD1 (5 bases). The CDR3 covers 16 residues. Germline values: CDR1 LGHNA, CDR2 YNFKEQ. Deletions cut 3 bases from V and 8 bases from J, with 17 bases between.

The chain carries TRBV4-3 and TRBJ1-1, with D hard to call. The germline CDR1 and CDR2 sequences are LGHNA and YSLEER. Trimming took 0 bases from V and 2 from J, leaving 16 bases between them. CDR3 length: 17 amino acids. CDR3 in DNA: TGCGCCAGCAGCCAAGATCATATGCCAGGATACAACACTGAAGCTTTCTTT. It translates to CASSQDHMPGYNTEAFF.

The chain combines TRBV15 with TRBJ2-1; the match to TRBD2 covers 10 bases. V trimming: 5 bases; J trimming: 4 bases; junction bases outside the gene matches: 2. Germline V CDR1 and CDR2: LNHNV, YYDKDF (reference sequence). This CDR3 has 14 residues. CDR3: CATSLAGAYNEQFF. The DNA of the CDR3 is TGTGCCACCAGCCTAGCGGGAGCATACAATGAGCAGTTCTTC.

The chain carries TRBV19 and TRBJ1-1; maybe TRBD1 (5 bases). Germline-derived CDR1 and CDR2 are LNHDA and SQIVND (reference sequence). The CDR3 spans 16 residues. Between the trimmed V and J ends, which lost 2 bases and 1 base, there was a span of 14 bases. The CDR3 sequence is CASSIRMTATNTEAFF. DNA for the CDR3: TGTGCCAGTAGTATACGCATGACAGCCACGAACACTGAAGCTTTCTTT.

The rearrangement uses TRBV5-4 and TRBJ2-2; unclear D gene. The CDR3 has 14 amino acids. CDR1 is SGHNT and CDR2 is YYREEE in the germline V gene (reference sequence). V was cut by 4 bases and J by 2 bases, with 9 bases left in between. CDR3 DNA sequence: TGTGCCAGCAGCCCCCAAACAAACACCGGGGAGCTGTTTTTT. Its translation is CASSPQTNTGELFF.

The V gene is TRBV18, the J gene TRBJ2-2; 9 bases align to TRBD1. This CDR3 is built from 15 residues. Germline CDR1 and CDR2: KGHSH and LQKENI. J was trimmed by 4 bases and V by 3 bases; bases with no gene match: 3. CDR3 nucleotides: TGTGCCAGCTCACCGGACAGGGGATCCACCGGGGAGCTGTTTTTT. As protein: CASSPDRGSTGELFF.

The rearrangement joins TRBV19 to TRBJ1-2; a possible D gene is TRBD1 (6 bases). Per the germline V gene, CDR1 is LNHDA and CDR2 is SQIVND (reference sequence). The CDR3 is made up of 13 amino acids. Trimming stripped 7 bases from V and 8 bases from J, with 17 bases between. CDR3 residues: CASTPGQPRGYTF. For the CDR3, the DNA is TGTGCCAGTACCCCCGGACAGCCGAGGGGCTACACCTTC. The full variable domain, rest sourced from reference TRBV19 and TRBJ1-2, is DGGITQSPKYLFRKEGQNVTLSCEQNLNHDAMYWYRQDPGQGLRLIYYSQIVNDFQKGDIAEGYSVSREKKESFPLTVTSAQKNPTAFYLCASTPGQPRGYTFGSGTRLTVV.

This clone was counted a few times. The genes are TRBV6-5 and TRBJ1-4; weak D call: TRBD1 (6 bases). CDR3 size: 13 residues. Looked up from germline, CDR1 is MNHEY and CDR2 is SVGAGI. With 4 bases removed from V and 4 bases from J, the gap between germline ends came to 7 bases. For the CDR3, the DNA is TGTGCCAGCAGTTGGGGGCATAATGAAAAACTGTTTTTT. It is translated as CASSWGHNEKLFF.

V gene TRBV30 combines with J gene TRBJ2-1; D is unresolved. Germline CDR1 and CDR2: GTSNPN and SVGIG (reference sequence). V gave up 4 bases and J gave up 0 bases, with 16 bases separating them. The CDR3 sequence is 16 residues long. In DNA, the CDR3 is TGTGCCTGGAAGCCCCCCGCAGGCCGCTCCTACAATGAGCAGTTCTTC. Translating it yields CAWKPPAGRSYNEQFF.

The chain joins TRBV2 to TRBJ1-2; 9 bases agree with TRBD1. The trim removed 7 bases at V and 3 bases at J, leaving 9 bases unmatched. The germline V gene encodes CDR1 SNHLY and CDR2 FYNNEI. This CDR3 region has 15 residues. CDR3: CASTGGGQGYYGYTF. In DNA, the CDR3 is TGTGCCAGCACTGGAGGAGGACAGGGGTACTATGGCTACACCTTC.

This clone was picked up a small number of times. The chain employs TRBV2 and TRBJ1-1; possibly TRBD1 for D (5 bases). In germline, CDR1 is SNHLY, CDR2 FYNNEI. The CDR3 extends over 15 amino acids. The V end lost 2 bases, the J end lost 2 bases, and 12 bases lay between the germline ends. CDR3 protein: CASSESGTANTEAFF. The CDR3 DNA reads TGTGCCAGCAGTGAATCCGGGACTGCTAACACTGAAGCTTTCTTT.

The chain is built from TRBV7-6 and TRBJ2-1, with TRBD1 matching over 10 bases. The CDR3 runs to 16 residues. The germline gives CDR1 SGHVS, CDR2 FNYEAQ. The trim removed 5 bases at V and 5 bases at J, leaving 9 bases unmatched. The CDR3 DNA is TGTGCCAGCAGCGACAAGGGACAGGGGAAGGACAATGAGCAGTTCTTC. This translates into CASSDKGQGKDNEQFF. The whole variable domain, filled in from reference TRBV7-6 and TRBJ2-1, reads GAGVSQSPRYKVTKRGQDVALRCDPISGHVSLYWYRQALGQGPEFLTYFNYEAQQDKSGLPNDRFSAERPEGSISTLTIQRTEQRDSAMYRCASSDKGQGKDNEQFFGPGTRLTVL.

This clone was picked up a small number of times. The chain employs TRBV6-6 and TRBJ2-7, with D uncertain. CDR3 length equals 15 residues. V dropped 2 bases and J dropped 4 bases, with 15 bases sitting between them. Germline assignment: CDR1 MNHNY and CDR2 SVGAGI (reference sequence). Written as DNA, the CDR3 is TGTGCCAGCAGTTACGAGAGCGAGGAAGGATACGAGCAGTACTTC. As protein: CASSYESEEGYEQYF.

Regarding this clone: The junction departs from germline at one end; a sequencing error may be responsible. J is TRBJ1-5 and V is TRBV7-9; perhaps TRBD1 as D (5 bases). The CDR3 consists of 12 residues. The V gene's germline CDR1 is SEHNR and CDR2 FQNEAQ (reference sequence). The CDR3 DNA reads as TGTTCCAGCAGTTCAGGGCTTCAGCCCCAGCATTTT. Translating it yields CSSSSGLQPQHF.

The chain employs TRBV28 and TRBJ2-1, with 9 bases that match TRBD2. The ends lost 3 bases at V and 2 bases at J; junction bases unmatched: 2. This CDR3 comprises 15 residues. Germline values: CDR1 MDHEN, CDR2 SYDVKM. The CDR3 loop reads CASSLSGGPYNEQFF. In DNA, the CDR3 is TGTGCCAGCAGTTTGAGCGGGGGGCCCTACAATGAGCAGTTCTTC.

CDR3 sequence (DNA): TGTGCCAGCAGCTTAGATCCTAACAGGAACACTGAAGCTTTCTTT. Its translation: CASSLDPNRNTEAFF. This chain connects TRBV13 to TRBJ1-1; unclear D gene. The V end was cut by 1 base, the J end by 1 base, with 10 bases between. CDR1 is PRHDT, CDR2 FYEKMQ, per germline (reference sequence). The CDR3 runs to 15 residues.

The chain joins TRBV28 to TRBJ2-5; TRBD2 is a possible D gene (6 bases). Germline loops: CDR1 MDHEN, CDR2 SYDVKM. The ends were cut back, 3 bases at V and 4 bases at J, with 18 bases in the middle. The CDR3 extends over 16 amino acids. The CDR3 region is CASSFRGKIAGETQYF. The CDR3 DNA reads TGTGCCAGCAGTTTCCGGGGGAAGATTGCGGGAGAGACCCAGTACTTC.

This chain joins TRBV4-1 and TRBJ2-3, with TRBD1 matching 8 bases. The V gene end was trimmed by 1 base and the J gene end by 3 bases; junction bases not matched to a gene: 0. The CDR3 sequence is 14 residues long. The germline V gene has CDR1 MGHRA and CDR2 YSYEKL. The DNA of the CDR3 is TGCGCCAGCAGCCAAGGGACAGGGACAGATACGCAGTATTTT. This codes for CASSQGTGTDTQYF.

V gene TRBV4-3 combines with J gene TRBJ2-1; D is possibly TRBD2 (5 bases). The germline V gene has CDR1 LGHNA and CDR2 YSLEER. Trimming shortened V by 0 bases and J by 7 bases, and 13 bases separated the two germline ends. The CDR3 is 15 amino acids. The CDR3 here is CASSQETSGMNEQFF. CDR3 bases: TGCGCCAGCAGCCAAGAAACGTCGGGGATGAATGAGCAGTTCTTC.

The CDR3 reads CASALETDEQYF. DNA of the CDR3: TGTGCTAGTGCCTTGGAGACGGACGAGCAGTACTTC. The rearrangement uses TRBV12-5 and TRBJ2-7; no clear D gene. The V and J ends lost 7 bases and 5 bases respectively, with 12 bases between them. CDR3 length: 12 residues. Per germline, CDR1 LGHNT and CDR2 FRNRAP.

The rearrangement links TRBV5-1 to TRBJ2-3; TRBD2 aligns across 9 bases. Germline-derived CDR1 and CDR2 are SGHRS and YFSETQ. The CDR3 has 16 amino acids. The V and J ends lost 3 bases and 3 bases, in that order; junction bases with no gene match: 8. CDR3 amino acids: CASSSRAGGRTDTQYF. The DNA for the CDR3 is TGCGCCAGCAGCTCACGAGCGGGGGGTAGAACAGATACGCAGTATTTT.

The gene calls are TRBV7-2 and TRBJ2-1; the D is unclear. With 1 base removed from V and 7 bases from J, the gap between germline ends came to 11 bases. CDR3 length: 14 residues. CDR1 and CDR2 from the germline V gene are SGHTA and FQGNSA. This CDR3 is CASSLDPLGNEQFF. CDR3 coding DNA: TGTGCCAGCAGCTTAGATCCCCTCGGGAATGAGCAGTTCTTC.

This sequence joins TRBV7-9 and TRBJ1-2; D unclear. CDR1 and CDR2 (germline): SEHNR, FQNEAQ (reference sequence). The CDR3 sequence is 12 residues long. Deletions cut 4 bases from V and 1 base from J, with 4 bases between. CDR3: CASSSSNYGYTF. For the CDR3, the DNA is TGTGCCAGCAGCTCCAGTAACTATGGCTACACCTTC.

The rearrangement joins TRBV6-5 to TRBJ2-2; TRBD1 aligns across 9 bases. The CDR3 length is 15 residues. Per germline, CDR1 MNHEY and CDR2 SVGAGI. V was pared by 9 bases and J by 4 bases, with 9 bases of the junction left unmatched. CDR3 in amino acids: CASRAGTGLTGELFF. The CDR3 DNA is TGTGCCAGTCGGGCCGGGACAGGGCTCACCGGGGAGCTGTTTTTT.

This chain connects TRBV18 to TRBJ2-7; 8 bases align to TRBD1. The CDR3 consists of 15 residues. The germline gives CDR1 KGHSH, CDR2 LQKENI. Trimming cost V 4 bases and J 6 bases; bases outside gene matches: 11. CDR3 loop: CASSQRQGLNGEQYF. The CDR3 bases are TGTGCCAGCTCACAACGACAGGGGTTGAATGGCGAGCAGTACTTC. Looking up the rest from reference TRBV18 and TRBJ2-7 gives the full variable domain: NAGVMQNPRHLVRRRGQEARLRCSPMKGHSHVYWYRQLPEEGLKFMVYLQKENIIDESGMPKERFSAEFPKEGPSILRIQQVVRGDSAAYFCASSQRQGLNGEQYFGPGTRLTVT.

A few counts support this clone. The rearrangement links TRBV6-5 to TRBJ2-2, with a tentative D call TRBD2 (6 bases). Germline values: CDR1 MNHEY, CDR2 SVGAGI. The V end lost 8 bases, the J end lost 5 bases, and 9 bases lay between the germline ends. The CDR3 extends over 12 amino acids. The CDR3 DNA is TGTGCCAGCTTTGGGGGGACCGGGGAGCTGTTTTTT. It specifies CASFGGTGELFF.

This chain connects TRBV18 to TRBJ1-2, with 8 bases that match TRBD1. This CDR3 spans 16 amino acids. Unmatched junction bases numbered 5, after V lost 1 base and J lost 1 base. The germline V gene encodes CDR1 KGHSH and CDR2 LQKENI. CDR3 bases: TGTGCCAGCTCACCACAGGGACAGGAAGGTAACTATGGCTACACCTTC. Its protein is CASSPQGQEGNYGYTF.

As regards this clone: At one end the junction does not follow the germline gene, possibly because of a read error. The gene calls are TRBV7-9 and TRBJ1-3; D is possibly TRBD1 (6 bases). CDR1 is SEHNR, CDR2 FQNEAQ, per germline (reference sequence). This CDR3 spans 15 amino acids. The CDR3 loop reads CSSSSTTGTGNTIYF. CDR3 nucleotides: TGTTCCAGCAGCTCGACTACAGGGACTGGAAACACCATATATTTT.

CDR3 coding DNA: TGTGCCAGCAGCTGGACTAGCGGGGAGGGGGAGACCCAGTACTTC. Its protein is CASSWTSGEGETQYF. The chain recombines TRBV5-8 with TRBJ2-5; 12 nucleotides match TRBD2. This CDR3 spans 15 amino acids. The junction had 5 bases not matched to a gene; V was cut back by 3 bases and J by 5 bases. The V gene's germline CDR1 is SGHTS and CDR2 YDEGEE.

The chain carries TRBV6-5 and TRBJ2-7; 8 positions match TRBD2. CDR1 and CDR2 (germline): MNHEY, SVGAGI. The CDR3 is made up of 14 amino acids. V trimming: 6 bases; J trimming: 2 bases; junction bases outside the gene matches: 6. CDR3 sequence (DNA): TGTGCCAGCAGGACGCGGGGGGCGACCTACGAGCAGTACTTC. Its translation is CASRTRGATYEQYF.

The chain employs TRBV5-1 and TRBJ1-2; 7 bases line up with TRBD1. The V and J ends lost 4 bases and 4 bases, in that order; junction bases with no gene match: 4. CDR1 is SGHRS, CDR2 YFSETQ, per germline. The CDR3 extends over 13 amino acids. CDR3 loop: CASSLTGTYGYTF. As DNA, the CDR3 is TGCGCCAGCAGCCTGACAGGGACCTATGGCTACACCTTC.

The chain has TRBV5-1 and TRBJ2-5; 11 positions agree with TRBD2. The J segment lost 5 bases and the V segment lost 4 bases, leaving 13 bases of the junction unmatched. This CDR3 spans 17 amino acids. Germline V gives CDR1 SGHRS, CDR2 YFSETQ. The chain's CDR3 is CASSPSTSGAPGETQYF. CDR3 nucleotide sequence: TGCGCCAGCAGCCCATCGACTAGCGGGGCCCCAGGGGAGACCCAGTACTTC.